Listed below are T cell receptor beta chains from one sample, sequenced in a study of control samples from healthy donors and cancer patients. This table comes from immunoSEQ multiplex PCR, and its TCRdb copy is limited to in-frame clones, with some not included. The table includes around 120,000 clones, roughly 87% detected once. The sequenced sample consisted of blood. These receptor sequences come from a man aged 35-49 years in good health. CDR3s include the opening cysteine and the closing phenylalanine or tryptophan. D genes are given only for firm matches. Clone sizes are given selectively: once, few, many, or a class where the clone is expanded.

d_call: TRBD1; j_call: TRBJ2-3; clone_size: NA; v_call: TRBV5-6; cdr3_nt: TGTGCCAGCAGCTTGTGGGCCAGGGGGCGACCAGATACGCAGTATTTT; cdr3_aa: CASSLWARGRPDTQYF
d_call: NA; j_call: TRBJ1-5; clone_size: NA; v_call: TRBV30; cdr3_nt: TGTGCCTGGAACCCGGGGAACCAGCCCCAGCATTTT; cdr3_aa: CAWNPGNQPQHF
d_call: TRBD2; j_call: TRBJ2-3; clone_size: NA; v_call: TRBV4-3; cdr3_nt: TGCGCCAGCAGCCAAGACTGGCGGGGGGGCACAGATACGCAGTATTTT; cdr3_aa: CASSQDWRGGTDTQYF
d_call: NA; j_call: TRBJ2-7; clone_size: few; v_call: TRBV3-1/TRBV3-2; cdr3_nt: TGTGCCAGCAGCCAAGTCGGTGGCTACGAGCAGTACTTC; cdr3_aa: CASSQVGGYEQYF
d_call: NA; j_call: TRBJ2-5; clone_size: NA; v_call: TRBV10-1; cdr3_nt: TGCGCCAGCAGTGAGTCCTGGGAACACCATAAAGAGACCCAGTACTTC; cdr3_aa: CASSESWEHHKETQYF
d_call: TRBD1; j_call: TRBJ1-1; clone_size: NA; v_call: TRBV30; cdr3_nt: TGTGCCTGCATATCCGGACAGGGAGTCACTGAAGCTTTCTTT; cdr3_aa: CACISGQGVTEAFF
d_call: TRBD2; j_call: TRBJ2-7; clone_size: NA; v_call: TRBV6-5; cdr3_nt: TGTGCCAGCAGTCCGCCCGGGGGGACCTACGAGCAGTACTTC; cdr3_aa: CASSPPGGTYEQYF
d_call: NA; j_call: TRBJ1-1; clone_size: NA; v_call: TRBV29-1; cdr3_nt: TGCAGCGGAAGTAGGGGGAACACTGAAGCTTTCTTT; cdr3_aa: CSGSRGNTEAFF
d_call: TRBD1; j_call: TRBJ1-6; clone_size: NA; v_call: TRBV7-6; cdr3_nt: TGTGCCAGCAGCTCCGCCGGGACAGGGTTTTCACCCCTCCACTTT; cdr3_aa: CASSSAGTGFSPLHF
d_call: NA; j_call: TRBJ2-3; clone_size: NA; v_call: TRBV19; cdr3_nt: TGTGCCAGTAGTACCCTACTACCTTCCATCACAGATACGCAGTATTTT; cdr3_aa: CASSTLLPSITDTQYF
d_call: TRBD1; j_call: TRBJ2-3; clone_size: few; v_call: TRBV7-8; cdr3_nt: TGTGCCAGCAGCCCGCGGGACAGGGGTGGCACAGATACGCAGTATTTT; cdr3_aa: CASSPRDRGGTDTQYF
d_call: NA; j_call: TRBJ2-7; clone_size: NA; v_call: TRBV10-3; cdr3_nt: TGTGCCATCAGTGAGTCACGGGTGGGAGAGCAGTACTTC; cdr3_aa: CAISESRVGEQYF